In its sample, the clone carrying this TCR beta chain was seen once. Antigen specificity is unknown. Recent acute infections and vaccinations were absent in the healthy HIV-negative adult donors. Over several immunoSEQ plates, each subset's genomic DNA was distributed in even portions. TCRdb's table, derived via immunoSEQ multiplex PCR, lists solely in-frame clones and lacks some. This sample has fewer than 650,000 clones, with 70% to 80% found just once. These data come from a study of shared clonotypes between healthy human individuals. Study outcomes and limitations: Blood was the only sampled material, and tissue repertoires likely differ.

The CDR3 sequence is 13 residues long. Germline values: CDR1 MNHEY, CDR2 SMNVEV (reference sequence). The germline V and J ends were trimmed by 4 bases and 2 bases, with 8 bases remaining between them. Sample: PBMCs. This TCR came from a woman aged 40 to 50 in good health. Some clones in this sample may be carry-over from other donors' samples. The rearrangement uses TRBV27 and TRBJ2-5; perhaps TRBD2 as D (6 bases). CDR3 region: CASSWGRQETQYF. In nucleotides, the CDR3 is TGTGCCAGCAGTTGGGGGAGGCAAGAGACCCAGTACTTC.